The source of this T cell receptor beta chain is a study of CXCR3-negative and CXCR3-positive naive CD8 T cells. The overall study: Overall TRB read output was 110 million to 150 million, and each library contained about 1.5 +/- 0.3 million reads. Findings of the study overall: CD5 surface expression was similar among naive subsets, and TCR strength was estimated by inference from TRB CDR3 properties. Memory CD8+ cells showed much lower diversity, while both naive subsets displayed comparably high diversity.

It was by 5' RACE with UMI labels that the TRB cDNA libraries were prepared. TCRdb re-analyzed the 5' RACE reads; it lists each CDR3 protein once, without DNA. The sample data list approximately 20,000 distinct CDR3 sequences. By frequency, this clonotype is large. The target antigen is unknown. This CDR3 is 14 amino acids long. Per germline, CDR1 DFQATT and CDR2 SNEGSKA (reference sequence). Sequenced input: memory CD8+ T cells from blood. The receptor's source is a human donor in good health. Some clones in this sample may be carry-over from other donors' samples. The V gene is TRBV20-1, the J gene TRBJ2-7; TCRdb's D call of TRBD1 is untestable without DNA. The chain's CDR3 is CSARDEAGGYEQYF.